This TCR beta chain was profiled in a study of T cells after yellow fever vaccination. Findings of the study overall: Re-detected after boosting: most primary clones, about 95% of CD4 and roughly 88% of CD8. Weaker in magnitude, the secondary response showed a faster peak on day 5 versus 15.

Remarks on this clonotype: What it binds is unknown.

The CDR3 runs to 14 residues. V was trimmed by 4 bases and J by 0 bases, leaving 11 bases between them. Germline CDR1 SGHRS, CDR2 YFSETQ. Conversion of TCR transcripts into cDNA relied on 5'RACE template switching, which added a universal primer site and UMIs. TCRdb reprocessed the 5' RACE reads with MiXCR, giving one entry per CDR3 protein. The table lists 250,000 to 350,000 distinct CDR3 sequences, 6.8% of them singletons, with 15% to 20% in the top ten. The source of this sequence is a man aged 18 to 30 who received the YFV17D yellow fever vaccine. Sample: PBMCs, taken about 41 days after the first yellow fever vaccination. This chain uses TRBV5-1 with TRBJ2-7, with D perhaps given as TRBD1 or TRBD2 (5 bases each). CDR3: CASSPGPSSYEQYV. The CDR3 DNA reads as TGCGCCAGCAGCCCGGGACCGTCCTCCTACGAGCAGTACGTC.